This record concerns one T cell receptor (beta chain) sequence. What it recognizes is unknown. This entry comes from a study of PD-1 blockade in mismatch repair-deficient tumors. Mismatch repair deficiency was confirmed in all patients, by PCR or immunohistochemistry. Libraries were prepared by immunoSEQ multiplex PCR; TCRdb keeps only in-frame clonotypes and omits some of them. The table records roughly 120,000 clones, about nine tenths of them present only once. Trimming took 1 base from V and 3 from J; bases not matched to a gene: 5. The CDR3 consists of 15 residues. CDR1 is SGHVS, CDR2 FQNEAQ, per germline. General study points: After pembrolizumab, tumor-resident clones rose rapidly, then generally contracted before radiologic responses.

This chain connects TRBV7-8 to TRBJ2-7, with 8 bases aligning to TRBD2. The material was peripheral blood, obtained approximately 72 weeks after starting pembrolizumab. The TCR sequence derives from an adult with mismatch repair-deficient cancer. The CDR3 DNA reads as TGTGCCAGCAGCTTAGGAGCGGGAGTTGACTACGAGCAGTACTTC. It yields the protein CASSLGAGVDYEQYF.